Below, 13 T cell receptor beta chains from the same sample are listed, as sequenced in a study of breast tumors, draining lymph nodes, adjacent tissues. Samples came from axillary lymph nodes draining the breast cancer. TCRdb reprocessed the multiplex PCR reads via MiXCR and lists one record per CDR3 protein. The sample contains some 110,000 distinct CDR3 sequences, more than 25% of which appear only once. The sequencing input was axillary lymph node tissue. All receptors come from a female donor with breast cancer. Some clones in this sample may be carry-over from other donors' samples.

This clonotype was counted many times. This sequence joins TRBV11-2 and TRBJ1-6; TRBD1 matches 9 bases. Losses at the gene ends were 5 bases for V and 7 bases for J; bases not matched to a gene: 6. From germline, CDR1 is SGHAT and CDR2 FQNNGV. The CDR3 is 15 amino acids. The CDR3 here is CASSPGTGINSPLHF. The DNA for the CDR3 is TGTGCCAGCAGCCCCGGGACAGGGATAAATTCACCCCTCCACTTT.

This clonotype was found once. This chain links TRBV20-1 with TRBJ2-1; D is possibly TRBD2 (6 bases). V lost 4 bases, J lost 10 bases, and 17 bases lay in between. This CDR3 has 13 residues. Looked up from germline, CDR1 is DFQATT and CDR2 is SNEGSKA (reference sequence). CDR3 sequence: CSAISLTRPEQFF. DNA of the CDR3: TGCAGTGCTATCAGTCTGACTAGGCCCGAGCAGTTCTTC.

A few counts support this clonotype. The junction departs from germline at one end; a sequencing error may be responsible. J is TRBJ1-3 and V is TRBV3-1; the match to TRBD1 covers 7 bases. Germline-derived CDR1 and CDR2 are LGHDT and YNNKEL (reference sequence). The CDR3 totals 16 residues. CDR3: CASSQGGGSSGSTIYF. The CDR3, as DNA: TGTGCCAGCAGCCAAGGAGGGGGCTCTAGTGGAAGCACCATATATTTT.

The CDR3 loop is CASSLGRTGSNTIYF. The CDR3 coding sequence is TGTGCCAGCAGCTTAGGGAGGACAGGGTCTAACACCATATATTTT. The gene calls are TRBV7-2 and TRBJ1-3; 8 bases map to TRBD1. The CDR3 consists of 15 residues. After removal of 1 base from V and 7 bases from J, the junction contained 6 bases not matched to a gene. CDR1 and CDR2 (germline): SGHTA, FQGNSA.

V usage is TRBV12-3 or TRBV12-4 and J usage is TRBJ1-6, with D tentatively TRBD1 (5 bases). Trimming took 7 bases from V and 7 from J, leaving 11 bases between them. The CDR3 has 13 amino acids. CDR3 region: CASNPGRNSPLHF. For the CDR3, the DNA is TGTGCCAGCAACCCGGGACGGAATTCACCCCTCCACTTT.

The table lists this clonotype with a few counts. The chain has TRBV7-2 and TRBJ1-1, with D unclear. This CDR3 comprises 15 residues. V was shortened by 5 bases and J by 11 bases, with 24 bases between the two germline ends. Looked up from germline, CDR1 is SGHTA and CDR2 is FQGNSA. The CDR3 nucleotides are TGTGCCAGCAGCCCAGAGGGCCCCCCCAACTTTCGGGCTTTCTTT. It translates to CASSPEGPPNFRAFF.

With respect to this clonotype: The junction and the germline gene differ at one end; a read error may be behind it. The chain employs TRBV6-1 and TRBJ2-7; the D gene is possibly TRBD2 (5 bases). This CDR3 has 15 amino acids. Germline CDR1 reads MNHNS; CDR2 reads SASEGT. The CDR3 sequence is CASGELGWENYEQHF. DNA for the CDR3: TGTGCCAGCGGTGAACTCGGGTGGGAGAATTATGAGCAGCACTTC.

The sample holds many counts of this clonotype. The chain recombines TRBV28 with TRBJ2-5; D gene unclear. V lost 11 bases and J lost 0, with 10 bases in between. Germline loops: CDR1 MDHEN, CDR2 SYDVKM. CDR3 length: 12 residues. Here the CDR3 DNA reads TGTGCCTGGGGTCCGAACCAAGAGACCCAGTACTTC. This encodes CAWGPNQETQYF.

This clonotype has a count of ten or more. V and J are TRBV7-3 and TRBJ2-3, with TRBD2 identical over 8 bases. The CDR3 runs 15 residues. The trim removed 5 bases at V and 2 bases at J, leaving 6 bases unmatched. Germline CDR1 is SGHTA and CDR2 is FQGTGA. The CDR3 here is CASSPTGLVTDTQYF. The CDR3 DNA is TGTGCCAGCAGCCCGACGGGACTAGTCACAGATACGCAGTATTTT. The full variable domain, its missing parts supplied by reference TRBV7-3 and TRBJ2-3, is GAGVSQTPSNKVTEKGKYVELRCDPISGHTALYWYRQSLGQGPEFLIYFQGTGAADDSGLPNDRFFAVRPEGSVSTLKIQRTERGDSAVYLCASSPTGLVTDTQYFGPGTRLTVL.

This clonotype was recorded many times. V is TRBV5-1 and J is TRBJ2-3; 7 bases line up with TRBD2. Germline loops: CDR1 SGHRS, CDR2 YFSETQ. V dropped 1 base and J dropped 7; count of bases not matched to a gene: 9. The CDR3 extends over 15 amino acids. The chain's CDR3 is CASSLTPSAGNTQYF. In nucleotides, the CDR3 is TGCGCCAGCAGCTTGACACCCTCAGCGGGAAATACGCAGTATTTT.

Many counts were recorded for this clonotype. The V and J genes are TRBV7-8 and TRBJ1-2; a possible D gene is TRBD1 (6 bases). Trimming removed 4 bases from V and 6 bases from J, with 9 bases in between. Germline V gene data show CDR1 as SGHVS and CDR2 as FQNEAQ. The CDR3 runs 12 residues. CDR3 in amino acids: CASSSRQDGYTF. CDR3 in DNA: TGTGCCAGCAGCTCTAGACAGGATGGCTACACCTTC.

This rearrangement joins TRBV20-1 to TRBJ1-2, with D unresolved. The V and J ends lost 0 bases and 5 bases respectively, with 16 bases between them. This CDR3 comprises 15 residues. CDR1 is DFQATT and CDR2 is SNEGSKA in the germline V gene (reference sequence). The CDR3, as DNA: TGCAGTGCTAGAGATTGGCGGCAGGTGCTTTATGGCTACACCTTC. It codes for CSARDWRQVLYGYTF.

This clonotype was seen many times. The J gene is TRBJ2-3, the V gene TRBV12-3 or TRBV12-4; 9 nucleotides line up with TRBD1. The junction had 2 bases not matched to a gene; V was cut back by 6 bases and J by 4 bases. CDR3 length: 13 residues. The CDR3 here is CASRGQGSDTQYF. CDR3 in DNA: TGTGCCAGCAGGGGACAGGGATCAGATACGCAGTATTTT.